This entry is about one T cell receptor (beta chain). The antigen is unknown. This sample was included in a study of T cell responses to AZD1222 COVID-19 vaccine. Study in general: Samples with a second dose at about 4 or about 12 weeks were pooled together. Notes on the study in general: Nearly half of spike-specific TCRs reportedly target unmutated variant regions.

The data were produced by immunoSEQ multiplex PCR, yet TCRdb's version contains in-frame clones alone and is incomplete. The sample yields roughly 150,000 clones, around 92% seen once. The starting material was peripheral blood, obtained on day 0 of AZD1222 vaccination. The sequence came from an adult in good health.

This CDR3 reads CASSPLQGTEAFF. CDR3 sequence (DNA): TGCGCCAGCAGCCCACTACAGGGGACTGAAGCTTTCTTT. This sequence joins TRBV4-3 and TRBJ1-1, with 7 bases fitting TRBD1. CDR1 and CDR2 (germline): LGHNA, YSLEER. After removal of 4 bases from V and 5 bases from J, the junction contained 4 bases not matched to a gene. The CDR3 sequence is 13 residues long.